The next 19 T cell receptor beta chains were all read from a single sample in a study of cytomegalovirus exposure and HLA in healthy donors. PCR involved 60 Vbeta and 13 Jbeta primers. Using immunoSEQ multiplex PCR, the repertoire was profiled, and TCRdb retains in-frame clones only, with some absent. Counted here are some 190,000 clones, roughly 80% occurring once; the ten biggest clones make up roughly 1.6%. The source material was PBMCs. The receptors originated from a woman aged 45 to 65 in good health and CMV-seronegative.

About this clone itself: The junction does not match germline at one end; this may be a read error. The rearrangement uses TRBV7-9 and TRBJ1-6; D possibly corresponds to TRBD1 (6 bases). The CDR3 sequence is 16 residues long. Germline CDR1 and CDR2: SEHNR and FQNEAQ (reference sequence). This CDR3 is CSSSLVGGDYNSPLHF. The CDR3 bases are TGTTCCAGCAGCTTAGTAGGGGGGGACTATAATTCACCCCTCCACTTT.

This clone was recorded many times. V and J are TRBV27 and TRBJ2-1; 10 nucleotides agree with TRBD2. J gave up 6 bases and V 4 bases, and 6 bases lay outside the gene matches. From germline, CDR1 is MNHEY and CDR2 SMNVEV (reference sequence). The CDR3 extends over 15 amino acids. Written as DNA, the CDR3 is TGTGCCAGCAGTTCCTATAGCGGGAGGCTCAATGAGCAGTTCTTC. Encoded protein: CASSSYSGRLNEQFF.

This clone occurred once. V and J are TRBV18 and TRBJ2-1, with 9 bases aligning to TRBD1. CDR1 is KGHSH, CDR2 LQKENI, per germline. V lost 3 bases, J lost 9 bases, and 12 bases stayed unmatched. CDR3 length: 16 amino acids. CDR3 coding DNA: TGTGCCAGCTCACCCCCGGACAGGGGATCCCCCGGTGAGCAGTTCTTC. It codes for CASSPPDRGSPGEQFF.

This clone was recorded at least ten times. This chain connects TRBV2 to TRBJ1-1; D is possibly TRBD1 (5 bases). The CDR3 has 16 amino acids. CDR1 is SNHLY, CDR2 FYNNEI, per germline. Between the trimmed V and J ends, which lost 5 bases and 0 bases, there was a span of 16 bases. The CDR3 reads CASSISETDLNTEAFF. The CDR3 region has the DNA TGTGCCAGCAGTATATCGGAGACAGATTTGAACACTGAAGCTTTCTTT.

This clone was recorded only once. The rearrangement uses TRBV7-9 and TRBJ2-2, with 11 bases identical to TRBD2. The V and J ends lost 10 bases and 3 bases, in that order; junction bases with no gene match: 4. The germline V gene encodes CDR1 SEHNR and CDR2 FQNEAQ (reference sequence). This CDR3 has 14 amino acids. CDR3 amino acids: CATRSGRDTGELFF. CDR3 DNA: TGTGCCACGCGTAGCGGGAGGGACACCGGGGAGCTGTTTTTT. The complete variable domain, with remaining parts taken from reference TRBV7-9 and TRBJ2-2, reads DTGVSQNPRHKITKRGQNVTFRCDPISEHNRLYWYRQTLGQGPEFLTYFQNEAQLEKSRLLSDRFSAERPKGSFSTLEIQRTEQGDSAMYLCATRSGRDTGELFFGEGSRLTVL.

The gene calls are TRBV7-9 and TRBJ1-2; D is possibly TRBD1 (5 bases). Germline CDR1 SEHNR, CDR2 FQNEAQ (reference sequence). V was trimmed by 7 bases and J by 4 bases, leaving 13 bases between them. CDR3 size: 13 residues. The CDR3 region has the DNA TGTGCCAGCACCAGCAGGGCACCCTATGGCTACACCTTC. Encoded protein: CASTSRAPYGYTF.

The chain has TRBV19 and TRBJ1-1; tentatively, D is TRBD1 (6 bases). The V end was cut by 3 bases, the J end by 4 bases, with 12 bases between. Per germline, CDR1 LNHDA and CDR2 SQIVND (reference sequence). The CDR3 length is 14 residues. CDR3 in DNA: TGTGCCAGTAGTATTCAAGGGGGTACCACTGAAGCTTTCTTT. Translating it yields CASSIQGGTTEAFF.

Concerning this clone itself: The same CDR3 arises from other DNA sequences in this sample as well. V usage is TRBV28 and J usage is TRBJ1-2; D not certain. The germline V and J ends were trimmed by 2 bases and 2 bases, with 6 bases remaining between them. Per germline, CDR1 MDHEN and CDR2 SYDVKM. The CDR3 totals 13 residues. CDR3 amino acids: CASSLAGNYGYTF. The CDR3 DNA is TGTGCCAGCAGTTTAGCGGGCAACTATGGCTACACCTTC.

This clone occurred a few times. V usage is TRBV6-5 and J usage is TRBJ1-1; the D gene is possibly TRBD1 (6 bases). Between the trimmed V and J ends, which lost 2 bases and 1 base, there was a span of 8 bases. CDR1 is MNHEY, CDR2 SVGAGI, per germline. CDR3 length equals 14 residues. CDR3 sequence: CASSYGQWNTEAFF. CDR3 nucleotide sequence: TGTGCCAGCAGTTACGGACAGTGGAACACTGAAGCTTTCTTT.

The V and J genes are TRBV28 and TRBJ1-6, with 10 positions matching TRBD1. Trimming removed 6 bases from V and 10 bases from J; junction bases left unmatched: 9. There are 15 residues in the CDR3. CDR1 and CDR2 from the germline V gene are MDHEN and SYDVKM. This CDR3 is CASSPRQGARSPLHF. DNA for the CDR3: TGTGCCAGCAGCCCTCGACAGGGGGCAAGATCACCCCTCCACTTT.

As for this clone: No DNA is shown, since the ends of the CDR3 on it are uncertain; the CDR3 is the one TCRdb lists. The V and J genes are TRBV27 and TRBJ2-5; TRBD1 was called by the table and not checked on the DNA. Germline-derived CDR1 and CDR2 are MNHEY and SMNVEV (reference sequence). The CDR3 has 15 amino acids, counting both end residues. The CDR3 region is CASSFLAGGRETQYF.

The rearrangement joins TRBV4-3 to TRBJ1-4, with D tentatively TRBD1 (5 bases). Per the germline V gene, CDR1 is LGHNA and CDR2 is YSLEER. The CDR3 is made up of 16 amino acids. V was shortened by 1 base and J by 0 bases, with 9 bases between the two germline ends. In DNA, the CDR3 is TGCGCCAGCAGCCAAGGTCGGACACCAACTAATGAAAAACTGTTTTTT. Protein: CASSQGRTPTNEKLFF.

This rearrangement joins TRBV19 to TRBJ1-3, with D unclear. V dropped 6 bases and J dropped 5 bases, with 8 bases sitting between them. Germline CDR1 LNHDA, CDR2 SQIVND (reference sequence). There are 12 residues in the CDR3. CDR3 sequence reads: CASSPFRNTIYF. The CDR3 bases are TGTGCCAGTAGCCCGTTTAGAAACACCATATATTTT.

V is TRBV29-1 and J is TRBJ2-7; perhaps TRBD2 as D (5 bases). The CDR3 length is 12 residues. CDR1 and CDR2 (germline): SQVTM, ANQGSEA. Trimming left V 6 bases short and J 3 bases short, with 12 bases between. This chain's CDR3 is CSVRAGLYEQYF. The CDR3 region has the DNA TGCAGCGTCCGGGCAGGACTCTACGAGCAGTACTTC.

This clone was picked up a small number of times. The chain is built from TRBV6-5 and TRBJ1-1; 10 bases map to TRBD1. The CDR3 extends over 12 amino acids. The J segment lost 12 bases and the V segment lost 6 bases, leaving 7 bases of the junction unmatched. CDR1 is MNHEY and CDR2 is SVGAGI in the germline V gene. The CDR3 loop is CASSRGTGETFF. CDR3 sequence (DNA): TGTGCCAGCAGCCGCGGGACAGGGGAAACTTTCTTT.

This chain links TRBV5-1 with TRBJ2-3; 14 nucleotides align to TRBD2. V dropped 4 bases and J dropped 6; count of bases not matched to a gene: 7. The germline CDR1 and CDR2 sequences are SGHRS and YFSETQ. This CDR3 is 16 amino acids long. The CDR3 sequence is CASSPGLAGVGDTQYF. The CDR3 nucleotides read TGCGCCAGCAGCCCGGGACTAGCGGGAGTGGGGGATACGCAGTATTTT.

The V call is TRBV6-5, the J call TRBJ1-2; D possibly corresponds to TRBD1 (6 bases). V gave up 2 bases and J gave up 7 bases, with 11 bases separating them. The germline V gene has CDR1 MNHEY and CDR2 SVGAGI. The CDR3 is 13 amino acids. CDR3 DNA sequence: TGTGCCAGCAGTTACGAGGGGGGGGGTGGCTACACCTTC. This gives the protein CASSYEGGGGYTF.

J is TRBJ1-1 and V is TRBV5-1; D is unresolved. This CDR3 comprises 14 residues. CDR1 and CDR2 from the germline V gene are SGHRS and YFSETQ. The V gene lost 3 bases and the J gene lost 2 bases, with 11 bases spanning the gap. The CDR3 region is CASSSGLKNTEAFF. In DNA form, the CDR3 reads TGCGCCAGCAGCTCCGGACTCAAAAACACTGAAGCTTTCTTT.

The CDR3: CASSVRGADAREQFF. CDR3 bases: TGTGCCAGCAGTGTCAGGGGGGCGGACGCCCGTGAGCAGTTCTTC. This chain joins TRBV7-2 and TRBJ2-1; possibly TRBD1 for D (7 bases). The CDR3 contains 15 residues. CDR1 and CDR2 from the germline V gene are SGHTA and FQGNSA. V dropped 6 bases and J dropped 9 bases, with 21 bases sitting between them.